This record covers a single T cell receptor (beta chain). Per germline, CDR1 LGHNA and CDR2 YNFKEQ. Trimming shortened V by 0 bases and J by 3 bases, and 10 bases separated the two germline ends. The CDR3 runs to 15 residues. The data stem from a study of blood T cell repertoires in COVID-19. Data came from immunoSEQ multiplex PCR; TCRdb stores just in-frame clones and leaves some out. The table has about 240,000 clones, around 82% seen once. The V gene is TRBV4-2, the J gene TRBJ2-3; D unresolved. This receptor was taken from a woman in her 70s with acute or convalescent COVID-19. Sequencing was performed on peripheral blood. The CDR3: CASSQDMHGTDTQYF. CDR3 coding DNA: TGTGCCAGCAGCCAAGATATGCACGGGACAGATACGCAGTATTTT.